This T cell receptor (beta chain) came from a study of long-term antiretroviral therapy in people with HIV. Study-wide results and limits: Despite increasing after ART, diversity remained lower than that of transplant donor controls. The study found narrower CDR3 length ranges in HIV repertoires than in controls.

Assay version v3.0 of immunoSEQ was used, and it was run at survey level. Measured with immunoSEQ multiplex PCR; TCRdb has only the in-frame clones, and not every one. The table includes tens of thousands of clones, about nine tenths detected once. HIV-positive participants all received treatment in the United States. Germline V gene sequence: CDR1 SNHLY, CDR2 FYNNEI. There are 16 residues in the CDR3. V shed 5 bases and J shed 7 bases, with 21 bases lying between them. This clone was observed once. The antigen is not known. This clonotype originated in a woman aged 45-65 years with HIV. This sequence joins TRBV2 and TRBJ2-1, with D maybe TRBD1 (6 bases). The sample in question was unsorted PBMCs, obtained 0.1 years before starting antiretroviral therapy. The CDR3 loop is CASSRNRELGSNEQFF. The DNA for the CDR3 is TGTGCCAGCAGTCGAAACAGGGAGCTAGGTTCGAATGAGCAGTTCTTC.